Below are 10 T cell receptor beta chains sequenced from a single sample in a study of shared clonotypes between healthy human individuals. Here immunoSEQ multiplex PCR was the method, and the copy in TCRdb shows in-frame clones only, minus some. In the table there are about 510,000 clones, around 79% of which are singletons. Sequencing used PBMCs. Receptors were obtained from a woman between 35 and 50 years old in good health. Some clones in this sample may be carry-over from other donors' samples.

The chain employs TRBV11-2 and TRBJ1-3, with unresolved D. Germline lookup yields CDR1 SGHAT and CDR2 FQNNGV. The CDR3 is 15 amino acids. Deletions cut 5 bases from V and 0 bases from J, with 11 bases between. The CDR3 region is CASSVEGLSGNTIYF. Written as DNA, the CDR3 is TGTGCCAGCAGCGTCGAAGGTCTCTCTGGAAACACCATATATTTT.

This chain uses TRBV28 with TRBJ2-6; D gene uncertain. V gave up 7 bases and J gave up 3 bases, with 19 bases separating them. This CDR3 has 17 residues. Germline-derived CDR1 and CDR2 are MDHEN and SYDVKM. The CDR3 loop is CASKGRTSWVGANVLTF. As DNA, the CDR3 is TGTGCCAGCAAGGGCAGGACCTCCTGGGTTGGGGCCAACGTCCTGACTTTC.

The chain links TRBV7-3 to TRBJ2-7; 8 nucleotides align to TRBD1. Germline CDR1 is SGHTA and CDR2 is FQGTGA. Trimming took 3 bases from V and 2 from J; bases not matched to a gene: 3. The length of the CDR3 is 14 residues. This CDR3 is CASSFYRGTYEQYF. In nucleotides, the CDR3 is TGTGCCAGCAGCTTTTACAGGGGGACCTACGAGCAGTACTTC. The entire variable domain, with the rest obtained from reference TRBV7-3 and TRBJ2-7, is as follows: GAGVSQTPSNKVTEKGKYVELRCDPISGHTALYWYRQSLGQGPEFLIYFQGTGAADDSGLPNDRFFAVRPEGSVSTLKIQRTERGDSAVYLCASSFYRGTYEQYFGPGTRLTVT.

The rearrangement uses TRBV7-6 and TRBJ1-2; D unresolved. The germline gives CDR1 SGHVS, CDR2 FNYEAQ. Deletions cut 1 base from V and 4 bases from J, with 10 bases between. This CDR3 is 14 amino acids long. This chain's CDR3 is CASSLDGGFYGYTF. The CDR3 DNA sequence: TGTGCCAGCAGCTTAGATGGAGGTTTCTATGGCTACACCTTC.

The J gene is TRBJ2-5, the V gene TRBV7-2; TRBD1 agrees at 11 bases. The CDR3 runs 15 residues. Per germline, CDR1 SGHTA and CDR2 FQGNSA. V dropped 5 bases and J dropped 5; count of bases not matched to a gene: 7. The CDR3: CASSKGQGAFETQYF. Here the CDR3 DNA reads TGTGCCAGCAGCAAAGGACAGGGGGCATTTGAGACCCAGTACTTC.

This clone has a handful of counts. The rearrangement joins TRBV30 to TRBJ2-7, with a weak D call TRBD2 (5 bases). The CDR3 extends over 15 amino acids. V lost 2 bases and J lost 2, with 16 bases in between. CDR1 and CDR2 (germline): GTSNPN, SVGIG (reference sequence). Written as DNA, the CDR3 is TGTGCCTGGAGTTCCCCGGGGTCCTACGCCTACGAGCAGTACTTC. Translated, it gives CAWSSPGSYAYEQYF.

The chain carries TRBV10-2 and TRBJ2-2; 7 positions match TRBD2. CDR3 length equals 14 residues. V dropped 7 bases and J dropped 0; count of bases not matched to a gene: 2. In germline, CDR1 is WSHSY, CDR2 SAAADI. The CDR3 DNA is TGCGCCAGCACTCTAGCGGCGAACACCGGGGAGCTGTTTTTT. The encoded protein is CASTLAANTGELFF.

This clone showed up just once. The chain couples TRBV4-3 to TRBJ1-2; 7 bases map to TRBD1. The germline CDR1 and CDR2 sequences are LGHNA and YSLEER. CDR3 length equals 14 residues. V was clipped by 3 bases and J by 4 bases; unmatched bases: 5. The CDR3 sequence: CASSQPGQSYGYTF. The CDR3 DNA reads TGCGCCAGCAGCCAGCCGGGACAGTCCTATGGCTACACCTTC.

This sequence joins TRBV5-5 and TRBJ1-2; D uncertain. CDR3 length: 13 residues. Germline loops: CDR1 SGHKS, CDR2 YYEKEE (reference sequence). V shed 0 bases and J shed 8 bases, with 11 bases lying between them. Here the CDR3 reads CASSLAWRDGYTF. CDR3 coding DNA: TGTGCCAGCAGCTTGGCCTGGAGAGACGGCTACACCTTC.

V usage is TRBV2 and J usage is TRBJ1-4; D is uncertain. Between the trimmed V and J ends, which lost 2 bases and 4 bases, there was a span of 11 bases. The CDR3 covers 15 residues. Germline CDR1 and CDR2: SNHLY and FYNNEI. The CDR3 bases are TGTGCCAGCAGTGAACGAGGGTTTAGTAATGAAAAACTGTTTTTT. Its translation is CASSERGFSNEKLFF.